This is a list of T cell receptor beta chains from one sample in a study of molecular identifiers for immune sequencing clone quantification. TCRdb itself ran the PCR reads through MiXCR, one entry per CDR3 protein. The sample gives under 650,000 distinct CDR3 sequences, 15% to 20% of which show up once; 0.85% is in the top ten. Sequencing input: naive CD8+ T cells from blood, with Jurkat cell RNA spiked in. The receptors stem from a human donor in good health. Some libraries in this study had Jurkat cell RNA spiked in. CDR3s include the opening cysteine and the closing phenylalanine or tryptophan. Fields, in order: CDR3 DNA, CDR3 protein, clone size, J gene, D gene, V gene, CDR3 length. D genes are given only for firm matches. Clone size is not always given. Where it is, it says once, few, many or a class for expanded clones.

TGCGCCAGCAGCCAAGAAGGACTAGCGGGCACCTCAAATACGCAGTATTTT | CASSQEGLAGTSNTQYF | few | TRBJ2-3 | TRBD2 | TRBV4-1 | 17
TGTGCCAGCAGCCGAGCGGGGGGCAACTACCAAGAGACCCAGTACTTC | CASSRAGGNYQETQYF | many | TRBJ2-5 | TRBD2 | TRBV5-8 | 16
TGTGCCAGCAGCTTAGAAATCGCCCAAGCCTATGGCTACACCTTC | CASSLEIAQAYGYTF | NA | TRBJ1-2 | NA | TRBV7-2 | 15
TGTGCCAGCAGCCAAGATATTTGGGGGACAGGAGCCCCCCAAGAGACCCAGTACTTC | CASSQDIWGTGAPQETQYF | few | TRBJ2-5 | TRBD1 | TRBV4-2 | 19
TGTGCCAGCAGCCCCCCCCCCGGCGGATTGGAGACCCAGTACTTC | CASSPPPGGLETQYF | many | TRBJ2-5 | NA | TRBV3-1 | 15
TGTGCCAGTAGCATGATATATGGGGGAGGCACAGATACGCAGTATTTT | CASSMIYGGGTDTQYF | many | TRBJ2-3 | NA | TRBV19 | 16
NA | CISVPEAPPGRRNEQFF | NA | TRBJ2-1 | NA | TRBV7-5 | 17
TGTGCCAGCAGCTTAGTAGCGGGGGCCAACACAGATACGCAGTATTTT | CASSLVAGANTDTQYF | few | TRBJ2-3 | TRBD2 | TRBV11-2 | 16
TGTGCCAGCAGCCCGACCTGGACAGGGAACCAAGAGACCCAGTACTTC | CASSPTWTGNQETQYF | many | TRBJ2-5 | TRBD1 | TRBV7-9 | 16
TGTGCCAGCAGTTACTCGCCGACAGGGGCGAACACCGGGGAGCTGTTTTTT | CASSYSPTGANTGELFF | NA | TRBJ2-2 | TRBD1 | TRBV6-2/TRBV6-3 | 17
TGTGCCAGCAGCCAAGATCACTACGAGCAGTACTTC | CASSQDHYEQYF | few | TRBJ2-7 | NA | TRBV14 | 12
TGTGCCAGCAGCCCGGGGGGCGCTCCCTACAATGAGCAGTTCTTC | CASSPGGAPYNEQFF | many | TRBJ2-1 | NA | TRBV5-6 | 15
TGCGCCAGCAGCCAAGGGGGACAGGGTATAGTTGGCTACGAGCAGTACTTC | CASSQGGQGIVGYEQYF | NA | TRBJ2-7 | TRBD1 | TRBV4-1 | 17
TGCGCCAGCAGCCAAGATATGTCGATCCTCATGAACACTGAAGCTTTCTTT | CASSQDMSILMNTEAFF | many | TRBJ1-1 | NA | TRBV4-3 | 17
TGTGCCAGCAGCCACAACCCGGGACTACCAAGCACAGATACGCAGTATTTT | CASSHNPGLPSTDTQYF | many | TRBJ2-3 | TRBD2 | TRBV2 | 17
TGTGCCACCCCGGGACTATTAACGGGGGAGCTGTTTTTT | CATPGLLTGELFF | few | TRBJ2-2 | TRBD2 | TRBV19 | 13
TGTGCCAGCAGCTTAGGTAGAGGACATATACAAGAGACCCAGTACTTC | CASSLGRGHIQETQYF | many | TRBJ2-5 | NA | TRBV7-6 | 16
TGTGCCAGCAGTGCAACTAGCGGGGCCTACAATGAGCAGTTCTTC | CASSATSGAYNEQFF | many | TRBJ2-1 | TRBD2 | TRBV25-1 | 15
TGTGCCAGCAGCTTAAGCCGAGTTGGAGTGAACACTGAAGCTTTCTTT | CASSLSRVGVNTEAFF | NA | TRBJ1-1 | NA | TRBV11-2 | 16
TGTGCCACCAGTGGGGTAGGAGCAGATACGCAGTATTTT | CATSGVGADTQYF | NA | TRBJ2-3 | NA | TRBV24-1 | 13
TGTGCCTGGACACCGGGACAGGGGTTTTTCGAACTGTTTTTT | CAWTPGQGFFELFF | many | TRBJ1-4 | TRBD1 | TRBV30 | 14
TGCGCCAGCAGCTTGTGGCAGGGACCCTACGAGCAGTACTTC | CASSLWQGPYEQYF | many | TRBJ2-7 | NA | TRBV5-1 | 14
TGTGCCAGCAGTTCCGGGACAGGGTGGGCTAATGAAAAACTGTTTTTT | CASSSGTGWANEKLFF | NA | TRBJ1-4 | TRBD1 | TRBV27 | 16
TGTGCCAGCAGTTTACCGGACACTGAAGCTTTCTTT | CASSLPDTEAFF | many | TRBJ1-1 | NA | TRBV27 | 12
TGTGCCAGCAGTTACTTACGGAGCCAAGAGACCCAGTACTTC | CASSYLRSQETQYF | many | TRBJ2-5 | NA | TRBV6-5 | 14
TGTGCCAGCAGTTTGTGGGACAGTACCTACGAGCAGTACTTC | CASSLWDSTYEQYF | many | TRBJ2-7 | TRBD1 | TRBV27 | 14
TGTGCCAGTTGGACGGACGTCATGAACACTGAAGCTTTCTTT | CASWTDVMNTEAFF | many | TRBJ1-1 | NA | TRBV6-5 | 14
TGTGCCAGCAGTTCTTTTGGGGACGTAGGCGATTCACCCCTCCACTTT | CASSSFGDVGDSPLHF | many | TRBJ1-6 | NA | TRBV12-3/TRBV12-4 | 16
TGCAGTGCTAAAATCGTGGAGACCCAGTACTTC | CSAKIVETQYF | many | TRBJ2-5 | NA | TRBV20-1 | 11
TGTGCCAGCAGCCCCCTCCAGGGGGTGACCACTGAAGCTTTCTTT | CASSPLQGVTTEAFF | many | TRBJ1-1 | TRBD1 | TRBV27 | 15
TGTGCCAATGCGGATCCGGGAGCTCCCTACGAGCAGTACTTC | CANADPGAPYEQYF | few | TRBJ2-7 | NA | TRBV10-3 | 14
TGCGCCAGCAGCCAAGATCTTGAACCAGGTTACGCTGAAGCTTTCTTT | CASSQDLEPGYAEAFF | many | TRBJ1-1 | NA | TRBV4-3 | 16
TGTGCCAGCAGTCACAGGGGCCACTACGAGCAGTACTTC | CASSHRGHYEQYF | many | TRBJ2-7 | TRBD1 | TRBV12-3/TRBV12-4 | 13
TGTGCCAGCAGGTATCCCCCGGGCAATGAGCAGTTCTTC | CASRYPPGNEQFF | many | TRBJ2-1 | NA | TRBV6-6 | 13
TGCGCCAGCAGCCAAGACGGATACCAAGAGACCCAGTACTTC | CASSQDGYQETQYF | many | TRBJ2-5 | NA | TRBV4-1 | 14
TGTGCCAGTAGTATAGATTTGGGCAACACGGGGACAGATACGCAGTATTTT | CASSIDLGNTGTDTQYF | NA | TRBJ2-3 | NA | TRBV19 | 17
TGTGCCAGCAGCCAGAATAGTTACAATGAGCAGTTCTTC | CASSQNSYNEQFF | few | TRBJ2-1 | NA | TRBV14 | 13
NA | CAWSLGTGEAFF | NA | TRBJ1-1 | NA | TRBV30 | 12
TGCAGCGTTGAAGATATTCCCGGGGAGCTGTTTTTT | CSVEDIPGELFF | many | TRBJ2-2 | NA | TRBV29-1 | 12
TGTGCCAGCAGCTTGATAGCGAGCTCCTACAATGAGCAGTTCTTC | CASSLIASSYNEQFF | NA | TRBJ2-1 | NA | TRBV5-6 | 15
TGTGCCAGCAGTTCCCCCCGGGACCGCGGGGACCAAGAGACCCAGTACTTC | CASSSPRDRGDQETQYF | many | TRBJ2-5 | NA | TRBV12-3/TRBV12-4 | 17
TGTGCCAGCAGTCCCCCCCCCGGGAGCGGGACAACTATAGATACGCAGTATTTT | CASSPPPGSGTTIDTQYF | few | TRBJ2-3 | NA | TRBV6-2/TRBV6-3 | 18
TGTGCCAGCAGCGCCTCCGGGACTACCAATGAGCAGTACTTC | CASSASGTTNEQYF | NA | TRBJ2-7 | TRBD2 | TRBV9 | 14
TGCAGCGTTGAGGAACAGGGGTTCGTTTATGGCTACACCTTC | CSVEEQGFVYGYTF | few | TRBJ1-2 | TRBD1 | TRBV29-1 | 14
TGCGCCAGCAGCCCGGAGACTGGGACTGAAGCTTTCTTT | CASSPETGTEAFF | NA | TRBJ1-1 | NA | TRBV10-1 | 13
TGCGCCAGCAGCTTGGTACCGGGGAGCGAGCAGTACTTC | CASSLVPGSEQYF | many | TRBJ2-7 | NA | TRBV5-1 | 13
TGTGCCAGCAGCGTAGCGTCATCGGTCGCTGAAGCTTTCTTT | CASSVASSVAEAFF | many | TRBJ1-1 | NA | TRBV9 | 14
TGCAGTGCTAAGCCATACAGGGAACGAATTGATGAGCAGTACTTC | CSAKPYRERIDEQYF | NA | TRBJ2-7 | NA | TRBV20-1 | 15
TGTGCCAGCAGTTTAGCGCCGGCAGGGTACACAGATACGCAGTATTTT | CASSLAPAGYTDTQYF | many | TRBJ2-3 | NA | TRBV12-3/TRBV12-4 | 16
TGTGCCTGGAGTACTTTCGGGGGGGCGCTTGAGACCCAGTACTTC | CAWSTFGGALETQYF | few | TRBJ2-5 | TRBD2 | TRBV30 | 15
TGTGCCAGCAGGAATCTAGCGGCAGTCTACGAGCAGTACTTC | CASRNLAAVYEQYF | NA | TRBJ2-7 | TRBD2 | TRBV2 | 14
TGTGTCTGGACCCTGACAGGGCGCTCCTACGAGCAGTACTTC | CVWTLTGRSYEQYF | NA | TRBJ2-7 | TRBD1 | TRBV30 | 14